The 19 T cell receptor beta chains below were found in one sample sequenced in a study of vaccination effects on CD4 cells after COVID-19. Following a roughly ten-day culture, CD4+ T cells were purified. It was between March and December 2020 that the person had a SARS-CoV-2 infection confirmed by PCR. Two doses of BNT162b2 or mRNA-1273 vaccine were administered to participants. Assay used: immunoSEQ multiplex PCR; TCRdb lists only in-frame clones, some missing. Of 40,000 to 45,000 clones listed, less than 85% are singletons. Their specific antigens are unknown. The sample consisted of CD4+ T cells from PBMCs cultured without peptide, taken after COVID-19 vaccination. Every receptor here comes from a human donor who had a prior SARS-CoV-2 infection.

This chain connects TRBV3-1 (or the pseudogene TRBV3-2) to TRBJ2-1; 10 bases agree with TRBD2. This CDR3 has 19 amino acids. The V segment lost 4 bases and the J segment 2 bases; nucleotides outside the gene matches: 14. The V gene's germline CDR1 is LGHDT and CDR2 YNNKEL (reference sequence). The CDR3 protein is CASSPRLAGADGTYNEQFF. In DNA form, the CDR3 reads TGTGCCAGCAGCCCTCGGCTAGCGGGAGCTGATGGGACCTACAATGAGCAGTTCTTC.

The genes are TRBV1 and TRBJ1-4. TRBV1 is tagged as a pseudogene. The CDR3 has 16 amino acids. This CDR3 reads CTSSQVKGSWNEKLFF. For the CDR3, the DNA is TGCACCAGCAGCCAAGTAAAGGGGAGCTGGAATGAAAAACTGTTTTTT.

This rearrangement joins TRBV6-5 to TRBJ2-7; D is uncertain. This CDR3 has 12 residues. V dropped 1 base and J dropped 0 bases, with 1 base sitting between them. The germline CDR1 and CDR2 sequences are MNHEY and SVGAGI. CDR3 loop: CASSYFSYEQYF. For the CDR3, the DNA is TGTGCCAGCAGTTACTTCTCCTACGAGCAGTACTTC.

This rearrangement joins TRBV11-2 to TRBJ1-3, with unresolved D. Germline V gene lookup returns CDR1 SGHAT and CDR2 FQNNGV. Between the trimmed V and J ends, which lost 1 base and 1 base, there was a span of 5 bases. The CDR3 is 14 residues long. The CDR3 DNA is TGTGCCAGCAGCTTAGCTGGGTCTGGAAACACCATATATTTT. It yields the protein CASSLAGSGNTIYF.

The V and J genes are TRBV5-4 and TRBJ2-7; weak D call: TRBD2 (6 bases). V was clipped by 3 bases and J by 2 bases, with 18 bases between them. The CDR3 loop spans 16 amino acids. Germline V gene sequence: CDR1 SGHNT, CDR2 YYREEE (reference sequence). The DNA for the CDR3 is TGTGCCAGCAGCTCCTTAGGGTCCGGGGGAGCCTACGAGCAGTACTTC. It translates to CASSSLGSGGAYEQYF.

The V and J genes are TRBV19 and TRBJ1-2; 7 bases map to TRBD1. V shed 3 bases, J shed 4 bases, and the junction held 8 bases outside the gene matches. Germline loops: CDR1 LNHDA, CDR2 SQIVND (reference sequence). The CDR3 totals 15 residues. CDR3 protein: CASSIEKGASYGYTF. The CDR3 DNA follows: TGTGCCAGTAGTATCGAGAAGGGGGCTTCCTATGGCTACACCTTC.

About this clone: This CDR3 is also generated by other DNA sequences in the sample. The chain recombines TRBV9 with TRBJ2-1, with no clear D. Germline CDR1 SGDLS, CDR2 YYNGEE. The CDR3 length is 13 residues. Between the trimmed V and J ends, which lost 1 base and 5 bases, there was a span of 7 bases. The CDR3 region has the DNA TGTGCCAGCAGCGTATCCCCAAACAATGAGCAGTTCTTC. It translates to CASSVSPNNEQFF.

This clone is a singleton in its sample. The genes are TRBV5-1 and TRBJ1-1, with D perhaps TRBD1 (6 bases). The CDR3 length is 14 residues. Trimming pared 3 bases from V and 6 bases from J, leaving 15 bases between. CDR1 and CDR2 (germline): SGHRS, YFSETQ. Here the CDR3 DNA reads TGCGCCAGCAGCTCGTTACAGGGTGGGCCTGAAGCTTTCTTT. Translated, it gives CASSSLQGGPEAFF. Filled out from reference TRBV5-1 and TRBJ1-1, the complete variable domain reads KAGVTQTPRYLIKTRGQQVTLSCSPISGHRSVSWYQQTPGQGLQFLFEYFSETQRNKGNFPGRFSGRQFSNSRSEMNVSTLELGDSALYLCASSSLQGGPEAFFGQGTRLTVV.

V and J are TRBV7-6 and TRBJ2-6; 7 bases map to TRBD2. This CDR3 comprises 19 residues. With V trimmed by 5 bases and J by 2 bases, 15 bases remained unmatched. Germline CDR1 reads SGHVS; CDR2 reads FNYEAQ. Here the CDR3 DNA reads TGTGCCAGCAGCCCATTGGGGGGGACGGCCCCGACTGGGGCCAACGTCCTGACTTTC. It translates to CASSPLGGTAPTGANVLTF.

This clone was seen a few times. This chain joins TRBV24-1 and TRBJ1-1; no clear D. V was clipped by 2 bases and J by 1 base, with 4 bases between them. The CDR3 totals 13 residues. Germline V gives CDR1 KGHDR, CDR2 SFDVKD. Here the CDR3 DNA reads TGTGCCACCAGTGATTCTTGGAACACTGAAGCTTTCTTT. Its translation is CATSDSWNTEAFF.

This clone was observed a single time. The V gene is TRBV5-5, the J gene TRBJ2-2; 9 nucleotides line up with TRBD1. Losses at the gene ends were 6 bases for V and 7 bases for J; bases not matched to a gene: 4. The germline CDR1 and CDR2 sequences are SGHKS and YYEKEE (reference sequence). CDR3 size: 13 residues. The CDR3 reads CASIQGASGELFF. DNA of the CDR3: TGTGCCAGCATACAGGGGGCGAGCGGGGAGCTGTTTTTT.

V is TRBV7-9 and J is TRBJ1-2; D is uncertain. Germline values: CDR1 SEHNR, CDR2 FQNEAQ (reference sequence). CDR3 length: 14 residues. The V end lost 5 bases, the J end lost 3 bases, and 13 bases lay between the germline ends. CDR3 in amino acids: CASSPGSIYYGYTF. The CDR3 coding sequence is TGTGCCAGCAGCCCTGGATCCATCTACTATGGCTACACCTTC.

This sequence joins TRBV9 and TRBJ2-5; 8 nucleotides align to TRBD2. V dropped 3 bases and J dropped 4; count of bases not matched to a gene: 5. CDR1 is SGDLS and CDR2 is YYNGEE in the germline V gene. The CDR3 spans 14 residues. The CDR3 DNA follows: TGTGCCAGCAGCGCGACTAGCGCGGGAGAGACCCAGTACTTC. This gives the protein CASSATSAGETQYF.

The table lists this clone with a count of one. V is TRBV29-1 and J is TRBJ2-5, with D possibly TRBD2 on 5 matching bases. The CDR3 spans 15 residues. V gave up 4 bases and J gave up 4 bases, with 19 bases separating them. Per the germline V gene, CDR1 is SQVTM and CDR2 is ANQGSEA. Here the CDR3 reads CSVVRSQSGPETQYF. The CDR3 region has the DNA TGCAGCGTTGTTCGCAGCCAGAGCGGTCCAGAGACCCAGTACTTC.

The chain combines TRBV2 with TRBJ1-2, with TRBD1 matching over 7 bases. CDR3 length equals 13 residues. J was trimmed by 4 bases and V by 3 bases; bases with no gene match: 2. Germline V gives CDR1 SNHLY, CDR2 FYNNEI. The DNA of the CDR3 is TGTGCCAGCAGTGAGCGGACAGGCTATGGCTACACCTTC. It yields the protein CASSERTGYGYTF.

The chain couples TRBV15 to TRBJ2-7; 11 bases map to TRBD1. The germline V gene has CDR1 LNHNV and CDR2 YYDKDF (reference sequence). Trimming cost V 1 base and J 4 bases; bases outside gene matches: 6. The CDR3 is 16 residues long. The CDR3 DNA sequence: TGTGCCACCAGCAGAGGGGCAGGACAGGGGGCTTACGAGCAGTACTTC. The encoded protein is CATSRGAGQGAYEQYF.

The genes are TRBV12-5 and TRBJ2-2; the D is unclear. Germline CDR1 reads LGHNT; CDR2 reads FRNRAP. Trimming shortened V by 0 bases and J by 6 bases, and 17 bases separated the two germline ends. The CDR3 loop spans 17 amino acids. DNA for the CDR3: TGTGCTAGTGGTTTGGTAATTTTAAGGATACAACCCGGGGAGCTGTTTTTT. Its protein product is CASGLVILRIQPGELFF.

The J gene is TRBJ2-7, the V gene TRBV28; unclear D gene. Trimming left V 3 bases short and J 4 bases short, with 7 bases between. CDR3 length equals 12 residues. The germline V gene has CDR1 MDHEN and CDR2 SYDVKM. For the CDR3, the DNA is TGTGCCAGCAGTTTCCAAAATTACGAGCAGTACTTC. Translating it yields CASSFQNYEQYF.

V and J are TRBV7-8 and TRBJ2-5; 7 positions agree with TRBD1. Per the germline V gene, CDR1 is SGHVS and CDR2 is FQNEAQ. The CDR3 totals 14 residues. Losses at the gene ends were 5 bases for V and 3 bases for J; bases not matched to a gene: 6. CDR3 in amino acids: CASSQDRKKETQYF. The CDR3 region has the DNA TGTGCCAGCAGCCAGGACAGGAAAAAAGAGACCCAGTACTTC.